This TCR beta chain was recorded in a study of blood T cell repertoires in COVID-19. Self-reported history from a screening survey and questionnaire set each donor's cohort. Authors' data handling: Amplified reference gene primers provided the basis for estimating nucleated cell counts. Clones were read by immunoSEQ multiplex PCR, and TCRdb kept only the in-frame ones, dropping some. The V and J calls and clone size are taken from that table; D and trimming were inferred from the DNA. In the table there are fewer than 200,000 clones, around 83% of which are singletons. CDR3 size: 15 residues. With 2 bases removed from V and 7 bases from J, the gap between germline ends came to 12 bases. Per the germline V gene, CDR1 is LNHNV and CDR2 is YYDKDF (reference sequence).

Sample: PBMCs or T cells enriched from blood (not recorded which). The chain carries TRBV15 and TRBJ1-6, with D tentatively TRBD1 (5 bases). The sequence was obtained from a woman aged 45-60 years in a cohort exposed to, infected with or recovered from COVID-19 (not recorded which). The CDR3 spells CATSRHTGVNSPLHF. DNA of the CDR3: TGTGCCACCAGCAGACATACAGGCGTAAATTCACCCCTCCACTTT.